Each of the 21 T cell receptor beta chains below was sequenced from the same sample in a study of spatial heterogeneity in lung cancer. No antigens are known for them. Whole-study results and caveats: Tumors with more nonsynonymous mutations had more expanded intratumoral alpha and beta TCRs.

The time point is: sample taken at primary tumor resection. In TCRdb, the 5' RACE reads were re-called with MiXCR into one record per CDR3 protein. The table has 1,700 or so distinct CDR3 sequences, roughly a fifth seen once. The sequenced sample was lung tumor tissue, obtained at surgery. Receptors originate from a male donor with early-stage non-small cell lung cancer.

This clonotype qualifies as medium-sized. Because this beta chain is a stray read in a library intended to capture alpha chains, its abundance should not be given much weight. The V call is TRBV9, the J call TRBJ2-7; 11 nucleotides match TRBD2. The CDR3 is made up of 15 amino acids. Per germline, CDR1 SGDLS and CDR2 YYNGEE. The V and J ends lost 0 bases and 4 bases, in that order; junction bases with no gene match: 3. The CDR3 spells CASSVDPSGRYEQYF. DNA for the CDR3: TGTGCCAGCAGCGTAGATCCTAGCGGGAGGTACGAGCAGTACTTC.

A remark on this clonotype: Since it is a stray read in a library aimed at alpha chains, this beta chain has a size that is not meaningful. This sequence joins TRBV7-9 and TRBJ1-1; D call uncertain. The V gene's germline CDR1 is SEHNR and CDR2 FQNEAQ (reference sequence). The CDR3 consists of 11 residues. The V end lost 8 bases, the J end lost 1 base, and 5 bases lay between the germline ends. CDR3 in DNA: TGTGCCAGCGGGGAGAACACTGAAGCTTTCTTT. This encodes CASGENTEAFF.

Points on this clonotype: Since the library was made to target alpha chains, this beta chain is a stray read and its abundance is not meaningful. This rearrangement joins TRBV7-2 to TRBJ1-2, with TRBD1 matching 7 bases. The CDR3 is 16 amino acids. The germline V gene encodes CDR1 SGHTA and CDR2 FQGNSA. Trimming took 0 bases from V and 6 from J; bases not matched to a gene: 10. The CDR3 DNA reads TGTGCCAGCAGCTTAGCGATATCGAAAGGGGGCCATGGCTACACCTTC. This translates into CASSLAISKGGHGYTF. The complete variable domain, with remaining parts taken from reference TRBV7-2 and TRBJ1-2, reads GAGVSQSPSNKVTEKGKDVELRCDPISGHTALYWYRQSLGQGLEFLIYFQGNSAPDKSGLPSDRFSAERTGGSVSTLTIQRTQQEDSAVYLCASSLAISKGGHGYTFGSGTRLTVV.

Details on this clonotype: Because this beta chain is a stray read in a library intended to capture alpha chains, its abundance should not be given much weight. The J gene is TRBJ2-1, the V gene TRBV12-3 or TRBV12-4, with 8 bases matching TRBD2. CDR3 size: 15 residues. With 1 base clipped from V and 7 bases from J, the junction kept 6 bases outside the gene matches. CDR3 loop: CASSLGGAGVNEQFF. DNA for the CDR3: TGTGCCAGCAGTTTAGGGGGAGCGGGAGTAAATGAGCAGTTCTTC.

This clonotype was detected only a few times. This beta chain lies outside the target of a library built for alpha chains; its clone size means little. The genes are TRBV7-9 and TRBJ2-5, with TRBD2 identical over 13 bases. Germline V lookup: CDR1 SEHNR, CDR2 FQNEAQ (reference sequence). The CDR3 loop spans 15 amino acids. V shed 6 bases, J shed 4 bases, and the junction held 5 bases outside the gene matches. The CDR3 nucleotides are TGTGCCAGCAGTTTTACTAGCGGGGGGGCAGAGACCCAGTACTTC. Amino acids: CASSFTSGGAETQYF. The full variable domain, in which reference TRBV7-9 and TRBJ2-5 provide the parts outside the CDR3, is DTGVSQNPRHKITKRGQNVTFRCDPISEHNRLYWYRQTLGQGPEFLTYFQNEAQLEKSRLLSDRFSAERPKGSFSTLEIQRTEQGDSAMYLCASSFTSGGAETQYFGPGTRLLVL.

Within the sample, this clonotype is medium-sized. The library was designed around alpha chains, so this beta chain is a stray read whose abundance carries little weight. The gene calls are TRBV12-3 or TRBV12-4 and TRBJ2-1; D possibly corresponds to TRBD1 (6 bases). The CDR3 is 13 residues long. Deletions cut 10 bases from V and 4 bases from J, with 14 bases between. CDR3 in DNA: TGTGCCATCAGGACAGAACAATACAATGAGCAGTTCTTC. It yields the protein CAIRTEQYNEQFF.

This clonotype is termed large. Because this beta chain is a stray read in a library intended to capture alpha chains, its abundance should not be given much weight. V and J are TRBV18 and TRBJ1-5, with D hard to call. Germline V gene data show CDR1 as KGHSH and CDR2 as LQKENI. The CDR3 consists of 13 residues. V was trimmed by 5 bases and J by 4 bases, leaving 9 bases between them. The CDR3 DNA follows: TGTGCCAGCTCAGTGGACGGGAATCAGCCCCAGCATTTT. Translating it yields CASSVDGNQPQHF. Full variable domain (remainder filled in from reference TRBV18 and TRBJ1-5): NAGVMQNPRHLVRRRGQEARLRCSPMKGHSHVYWYRQLPEEGLKFMVYLQKENIIDESGMPKERFSAEFPKEGPSILRIQQVVRGDSAAYFCASSVDGNQPQHFGDGTRLSIL.

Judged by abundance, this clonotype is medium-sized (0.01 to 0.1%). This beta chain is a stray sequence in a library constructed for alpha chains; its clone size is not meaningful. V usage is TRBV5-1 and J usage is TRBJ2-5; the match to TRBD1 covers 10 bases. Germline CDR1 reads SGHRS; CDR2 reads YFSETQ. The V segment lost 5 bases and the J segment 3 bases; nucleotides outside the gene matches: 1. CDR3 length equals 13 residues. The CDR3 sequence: CASRTGGEETQYF. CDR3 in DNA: TGCGCCAGCAGGACAGGGGGCGAAGAGACCCAGTACTTC.

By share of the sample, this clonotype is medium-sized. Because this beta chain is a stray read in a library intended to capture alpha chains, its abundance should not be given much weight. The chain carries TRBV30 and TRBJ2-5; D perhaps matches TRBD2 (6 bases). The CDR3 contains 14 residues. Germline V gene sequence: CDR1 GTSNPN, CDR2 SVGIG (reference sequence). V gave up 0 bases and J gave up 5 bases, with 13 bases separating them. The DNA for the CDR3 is TGTGCCTGGAGTGTCCGAGGAGCGGGCGAGACCCAGTACTTC. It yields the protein CAWSVRGAGETQYF.

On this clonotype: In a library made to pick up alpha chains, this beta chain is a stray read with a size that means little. The CDR3 DNA reads TGTGCCAGCAGTTTGGGGACAGGGGAGACTGAAGCTTTCTTT. Translated, it gives CASSLGTGETEAFF. The chain combines TRBV6-5 with TRBJ1-1; 10 bases fit TRBD1. The V and J ends lost 4 bases and 5 bases, in that order; junction bases with no gene match: 4. From germline, CDR1 is MNHEY and CDR2 SVGAGI. The CDR3 runs 14 residues.

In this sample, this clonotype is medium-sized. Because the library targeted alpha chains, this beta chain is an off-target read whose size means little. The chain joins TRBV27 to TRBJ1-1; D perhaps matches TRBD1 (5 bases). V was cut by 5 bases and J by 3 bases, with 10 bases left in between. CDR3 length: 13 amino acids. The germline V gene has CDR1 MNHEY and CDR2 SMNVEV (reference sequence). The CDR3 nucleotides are TGTGCCAGCAGTCCAGGGCAGCACACTGAAGCTTTCTTT. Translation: CASSPGQHTEAFF.

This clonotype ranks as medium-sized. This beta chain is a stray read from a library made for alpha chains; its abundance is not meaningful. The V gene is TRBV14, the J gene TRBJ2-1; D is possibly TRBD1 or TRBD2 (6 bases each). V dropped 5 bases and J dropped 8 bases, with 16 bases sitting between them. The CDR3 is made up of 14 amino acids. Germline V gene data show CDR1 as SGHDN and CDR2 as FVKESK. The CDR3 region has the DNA TGTGCCAGCAGCAAGAGGGGGGTTTGGCATGAGCAGTTCTTC. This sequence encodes CASSKRGVWHEQFF.

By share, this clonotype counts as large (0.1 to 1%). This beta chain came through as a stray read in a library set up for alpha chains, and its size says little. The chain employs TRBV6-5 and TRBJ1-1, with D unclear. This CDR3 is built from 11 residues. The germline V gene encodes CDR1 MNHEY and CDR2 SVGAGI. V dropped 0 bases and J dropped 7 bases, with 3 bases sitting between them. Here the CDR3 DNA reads TGTGCCAGCAGTTACTCGGGTGAAGCTTTCTTT. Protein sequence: CASSYSGEAFF.

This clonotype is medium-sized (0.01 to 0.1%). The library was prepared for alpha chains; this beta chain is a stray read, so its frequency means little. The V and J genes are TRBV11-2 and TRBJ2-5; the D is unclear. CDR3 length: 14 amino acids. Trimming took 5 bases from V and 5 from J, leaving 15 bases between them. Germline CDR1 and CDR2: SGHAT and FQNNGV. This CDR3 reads CASSPNYLGETQYF. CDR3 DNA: TGTGCCAGCAGCCCCAACTACCTGGGGGAGACCCAGTACTTC.

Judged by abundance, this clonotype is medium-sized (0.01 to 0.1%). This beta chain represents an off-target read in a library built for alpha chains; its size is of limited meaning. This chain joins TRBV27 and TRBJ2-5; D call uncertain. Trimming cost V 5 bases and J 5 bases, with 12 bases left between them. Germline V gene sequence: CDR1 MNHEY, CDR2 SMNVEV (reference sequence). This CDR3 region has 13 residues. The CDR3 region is CASSPNPLETQYF. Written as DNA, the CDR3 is TGTGCCAGCAGTCCAAATCCACTCGAGACCCAGTACTTC.

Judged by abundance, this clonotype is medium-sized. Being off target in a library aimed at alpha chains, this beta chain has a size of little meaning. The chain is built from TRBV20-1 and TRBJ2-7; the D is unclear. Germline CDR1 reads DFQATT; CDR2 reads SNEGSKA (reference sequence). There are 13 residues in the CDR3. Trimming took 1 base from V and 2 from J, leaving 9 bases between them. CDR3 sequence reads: CSARVNYPYEQYF. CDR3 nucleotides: TGCAGTGCTAGAGTCAACTACCCCTACGAGCAGTACTTC.

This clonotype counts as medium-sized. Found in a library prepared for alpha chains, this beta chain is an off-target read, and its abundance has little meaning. The CDR3 is CASSEGLGQNTGELFF. In DNA, the CDR3 is TGTGCCAGCAGTGAAGGGTTGGGACAGAACACCGGGGAGCTGTTTTTT. The rearrangement joins TRBV6-1 to TRBJ2-2; perhaps TRBD1 as D (6 bases). The CDR3 consists of 16 residues. Trimming cost V 1 base and J 1 base, with 10 bases left between them. Germline lookup yields CDR1 MNHNS and CDR2 SASEGT.

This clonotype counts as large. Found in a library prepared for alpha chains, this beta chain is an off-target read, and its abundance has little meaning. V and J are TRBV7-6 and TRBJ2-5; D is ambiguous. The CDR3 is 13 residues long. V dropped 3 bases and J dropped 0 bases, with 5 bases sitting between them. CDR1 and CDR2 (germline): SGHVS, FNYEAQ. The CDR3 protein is CASSFTDQETQYF. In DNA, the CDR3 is TGTGCCAGCAGCTTTACAGACCAAGAGACCCAGTACTTC.

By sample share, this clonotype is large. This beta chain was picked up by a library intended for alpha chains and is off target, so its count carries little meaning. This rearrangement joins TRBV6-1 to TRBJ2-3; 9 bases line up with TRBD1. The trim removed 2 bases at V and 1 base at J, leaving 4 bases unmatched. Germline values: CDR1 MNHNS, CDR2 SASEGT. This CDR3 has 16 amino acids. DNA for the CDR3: TGTGCCAGCAGTGAATTCTGGACAGGGGGCACAGATACGCAGTATTTT. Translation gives CASSEFWTGGTDTQYF.

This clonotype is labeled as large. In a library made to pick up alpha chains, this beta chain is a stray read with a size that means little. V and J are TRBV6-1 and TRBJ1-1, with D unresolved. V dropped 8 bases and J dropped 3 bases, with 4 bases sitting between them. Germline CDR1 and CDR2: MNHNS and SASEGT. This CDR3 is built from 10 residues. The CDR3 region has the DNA TGTGCCAGCGGAGACACTGAAGCTTTCTTT. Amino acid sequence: CASGDTEAFF.

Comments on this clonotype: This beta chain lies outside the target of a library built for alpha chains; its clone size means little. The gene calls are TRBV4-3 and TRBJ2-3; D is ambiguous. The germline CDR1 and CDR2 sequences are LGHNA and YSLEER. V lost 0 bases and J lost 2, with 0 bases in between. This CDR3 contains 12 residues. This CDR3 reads CASSQDTDTQYF. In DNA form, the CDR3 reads TGCGCCAGCAGCCAAGACACAGATACGCAGTATTTT.